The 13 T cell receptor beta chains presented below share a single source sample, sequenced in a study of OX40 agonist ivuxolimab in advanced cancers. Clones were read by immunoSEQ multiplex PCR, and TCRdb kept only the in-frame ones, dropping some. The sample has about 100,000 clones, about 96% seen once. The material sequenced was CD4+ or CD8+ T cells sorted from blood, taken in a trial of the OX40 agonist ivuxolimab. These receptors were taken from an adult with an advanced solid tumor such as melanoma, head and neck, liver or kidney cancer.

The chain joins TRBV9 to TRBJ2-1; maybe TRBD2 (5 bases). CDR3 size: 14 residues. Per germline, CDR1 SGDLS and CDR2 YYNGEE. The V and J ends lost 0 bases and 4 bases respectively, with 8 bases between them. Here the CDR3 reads CASSVATGYNEQFF. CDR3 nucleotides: TGTGCCAGCAGCGTAGCTACGGGGTACAATGAGCAGTTCTTC.

As DNA, the CDR3 is TGTGCCAGCTCACCACCGGCGGTTAACACCGGGGAGCTGTTTTTT. The encoded protein is CASSPPAVNTGELFF. The chain has TRBV18 and TRBJ2-2; D remains ambiguous. Germline V lookup: CDR1 KGHSH, CDR2 LQKENI. Trimming pared 0 bases from V and 2 bases from J, leaving 7 bases between. This CDR3 is built from 15 residues.

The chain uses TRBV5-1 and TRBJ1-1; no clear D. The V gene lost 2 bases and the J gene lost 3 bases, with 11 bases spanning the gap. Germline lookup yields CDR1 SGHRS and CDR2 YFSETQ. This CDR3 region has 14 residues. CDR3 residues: CASSLGRTYTEAFF. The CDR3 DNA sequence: TGCGCCAGCAGCTTAGGCAGGACCTACACTGAAGCTTTCTTT.

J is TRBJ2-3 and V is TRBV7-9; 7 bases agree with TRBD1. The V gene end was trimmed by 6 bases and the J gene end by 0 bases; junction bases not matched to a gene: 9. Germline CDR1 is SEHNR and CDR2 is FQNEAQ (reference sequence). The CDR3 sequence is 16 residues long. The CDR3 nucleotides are TGTGCCAGCAGTTCTGGACAGGCCGGTAGCACAGATACGCAGTATTTT. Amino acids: CASSSGQAGSTDTQYF. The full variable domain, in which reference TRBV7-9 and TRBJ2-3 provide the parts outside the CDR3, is DTGVSQNPRHKITKRGQNVTFRCDPISEHNRLYWYRQTLGQGPEFLTYFQNEAQLEKSRLLSDRFSAERPKGSFSTLEIQRTEQGDSAMYLCASSSGQAGSTDTQYFGPGTRLTVL.

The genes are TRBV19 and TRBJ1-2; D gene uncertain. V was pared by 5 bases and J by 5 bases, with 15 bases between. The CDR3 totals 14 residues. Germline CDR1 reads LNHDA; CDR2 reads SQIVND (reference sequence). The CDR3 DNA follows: TGTGCCAGTAGTCTGGAAAATGCCGGGTATGGCTACACCTTC. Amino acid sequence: CASSLENAGYGYTF.

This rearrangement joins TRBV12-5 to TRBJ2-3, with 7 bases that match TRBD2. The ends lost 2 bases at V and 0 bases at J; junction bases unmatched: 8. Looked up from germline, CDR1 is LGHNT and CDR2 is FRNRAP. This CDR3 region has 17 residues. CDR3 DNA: TGTGCTAGTGGTTTGTCTACTAGCGTAAGTAGCACAGATACGCAGTATTTT. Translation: CASGLSTSVSSTDTQYF.

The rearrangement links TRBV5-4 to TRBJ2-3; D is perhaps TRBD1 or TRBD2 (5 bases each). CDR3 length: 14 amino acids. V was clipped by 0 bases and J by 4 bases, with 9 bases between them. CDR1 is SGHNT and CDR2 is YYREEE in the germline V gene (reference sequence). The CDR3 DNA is TGTGCCAGCAGCTTGGTCGAGGGACCAGATACGCAGTATTTT. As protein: CASSLVEGPDTQYF.

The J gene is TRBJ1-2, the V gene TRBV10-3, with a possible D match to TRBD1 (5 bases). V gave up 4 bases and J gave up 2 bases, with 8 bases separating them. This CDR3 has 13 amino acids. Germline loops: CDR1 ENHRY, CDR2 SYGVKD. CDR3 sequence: CAISVGTNYGYTF. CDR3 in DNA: TGTGCCATCAGTGTTGGGACCAACTATGGCTACACCTTC.

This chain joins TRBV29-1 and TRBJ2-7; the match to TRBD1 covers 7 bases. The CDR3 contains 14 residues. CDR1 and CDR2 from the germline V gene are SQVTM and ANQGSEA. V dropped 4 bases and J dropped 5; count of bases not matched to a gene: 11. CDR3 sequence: CSVGDRAPGDEQYF. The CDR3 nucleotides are TGCAGCGTTGGAGACAGGGCCCCAGGGGACGAGCAGTACTTC.

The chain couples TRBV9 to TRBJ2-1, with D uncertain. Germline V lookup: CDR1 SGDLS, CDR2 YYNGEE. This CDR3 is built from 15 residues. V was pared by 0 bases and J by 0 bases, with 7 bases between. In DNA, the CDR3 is TGTGCCAGCAGCGTAGGTCCGAGCTCCTACAATGAGCAGTTCTTC. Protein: CASSVGPSSYNEQFF.

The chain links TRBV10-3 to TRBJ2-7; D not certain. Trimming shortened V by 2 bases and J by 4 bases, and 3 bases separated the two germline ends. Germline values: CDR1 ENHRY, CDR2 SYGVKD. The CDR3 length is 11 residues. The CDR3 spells CAISETYEQYF. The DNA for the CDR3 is TGTGCCATCAGTGAGACTTACGAGCAGTACTTC.

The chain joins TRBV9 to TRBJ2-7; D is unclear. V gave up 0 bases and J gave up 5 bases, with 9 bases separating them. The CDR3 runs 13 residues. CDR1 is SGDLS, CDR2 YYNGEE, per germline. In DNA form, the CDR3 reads TGTGCCAGCAGCGTAGGGGCTGGAGACGAGCAGTACTTC. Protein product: CASSVGAGDEQYF.

CDR3 sequence (DNA): TGTGCCAGCAGCGTACAAGGGGGGAACTATGGCTACACCTTC. Translated, it gives CASSVQGGNYGYTF. The chain recombines TRBV9 with TRBJ1-2; D possibly corresponds to TRBD1 (6 bases). CDR3 length: 14 amino acids. Per the germline V gene, CDR1 is SGDLS and CDR2 is YYNGEE. Deletions cut 1 base from V and 2 bases from J, with 9 bases between.